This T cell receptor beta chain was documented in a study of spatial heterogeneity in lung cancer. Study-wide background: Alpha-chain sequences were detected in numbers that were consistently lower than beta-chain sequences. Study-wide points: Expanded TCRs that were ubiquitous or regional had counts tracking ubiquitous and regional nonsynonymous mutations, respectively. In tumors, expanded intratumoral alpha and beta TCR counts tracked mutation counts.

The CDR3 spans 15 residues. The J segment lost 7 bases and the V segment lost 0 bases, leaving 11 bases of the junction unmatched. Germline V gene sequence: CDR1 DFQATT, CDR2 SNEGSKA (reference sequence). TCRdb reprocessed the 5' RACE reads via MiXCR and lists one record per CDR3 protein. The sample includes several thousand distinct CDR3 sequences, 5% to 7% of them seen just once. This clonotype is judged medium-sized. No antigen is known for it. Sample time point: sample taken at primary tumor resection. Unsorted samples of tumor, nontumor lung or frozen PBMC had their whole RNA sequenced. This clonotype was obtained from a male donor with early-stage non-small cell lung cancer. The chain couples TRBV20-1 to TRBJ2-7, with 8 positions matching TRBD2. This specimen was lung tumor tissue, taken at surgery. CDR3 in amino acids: CSARDVAGLGGEQYF. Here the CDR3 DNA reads TGCAGTGCTAGAGATGTAGCGGGATTGGGGGGAGAGCAGTACTTC.